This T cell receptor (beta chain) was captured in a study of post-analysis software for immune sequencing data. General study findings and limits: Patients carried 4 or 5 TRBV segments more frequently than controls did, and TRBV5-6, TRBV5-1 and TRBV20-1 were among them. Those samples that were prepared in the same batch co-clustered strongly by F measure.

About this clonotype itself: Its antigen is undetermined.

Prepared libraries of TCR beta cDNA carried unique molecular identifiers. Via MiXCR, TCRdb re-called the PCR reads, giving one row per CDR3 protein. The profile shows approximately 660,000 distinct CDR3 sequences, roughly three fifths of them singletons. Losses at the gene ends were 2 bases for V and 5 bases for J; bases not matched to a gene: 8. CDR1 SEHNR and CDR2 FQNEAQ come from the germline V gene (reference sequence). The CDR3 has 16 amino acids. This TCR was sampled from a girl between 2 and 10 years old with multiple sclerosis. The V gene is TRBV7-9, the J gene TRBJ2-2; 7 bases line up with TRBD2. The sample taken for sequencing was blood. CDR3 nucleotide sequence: TGTGCCAGCAGCTTAATCGTATCCGGGAGGACCGGGGAGCTGTTTTTT. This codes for CASSLIVSGRTGELFF.